This TCR beta chain was captured in a study of T cell changes during pregnancy in multiple sclerosis. Libraries were prepared by immunoSEQ multiplex PCR; TCRdb keeps only in-frame clonotypes and omits some of them. The sample shows tens of thousands of clones, about 91% of them seen only once. The CDR3 has 16 residues. Trimming took off 1 base at V and 4 bases at J, with 13 bases between the two ends. Looked up from germline, CDR1 is LGHNA and CDR2 is YSLEER. This TCR came from a female donor in good health, enrolled as a control in a pregnancy study. The chain has TRBV4-3 and TRBJ1-4, with a tentative D call TRBD1 (6 bases). The input for sequencing was peripheral blood, taken in the first trimester of pregnancy. CDR3 in DNA: TGCGCCAGCAGCCAAGGAACAGGGTCCGATAATGAAAAACTGTTTTTT. It translates to CASSQGTGSDNEKLFF.